The 10 T cell receptor beta chains presented below share a single source sample, sequenced in a study of T cells in Graves' hyperthyroidism and ophthalmopathy. Regions amplified from RNA transcripts were the TCR beta CDR3 regions. The study used the HTBI primer set for a first-round RT-PCR of the TCR CDR3. MiXCR was run by TCRdb on the multiplex PCR reads, yielding one entry per CDR3 protein. This sample yields 300,000 to 400,000 distinct CDR3 sequences, of which over 15% are seen a single time; 45% to 55% belongs to the top ten. The specimen sequenced was blood. All receptors derive from a woman aged 50 to 60 with Graves' hyperthyroidism.

The V gene is TRBV3-1, the J gene TRBJ2-3; no firm D call. CDR3 length equals 16 residues. The V end was cut by 4 bases, the J end by 2 bases, with 16 bases between. CDR1 and CDR2 (germline): LGHDT, YNNKEL (reference sequence). CDR3 loop: CASSPPWSTDTDTQYF. CDR3 nucleotide sequence: TGTGCCAGCAGCCCTCCGTGGAGCACCGACACAGATACGCAGTATTTT.

In this sample, this clonotype turned up many times. This chain connects TRBV6-2 or TRBV6-3 to TRBJ2-5, with D uncertain. This CDR3 has 14 amino acids. Deletions cut 6 bases from V and 5 bases from J, with 16 bases between. In germline, CDR1 is MNHEY, CDR2 SVGEGT. The CDR3 spells CASSPGSPRETQYF. CDR3 DNA: TGTGCCAGCAGCCCTGGTTCACCCCGTGAGACCCAGTACTTC.

V usage is TRBV7-9 and J usage is TRBJ2-5; D is uncertain. This CDR3 contains 15 residues. The germline V gene encodes CDR1 SEHNR and CDR2 FQNEAQ (reference sequence). V was shortened by 5 bases and J by 1 base, with 14 bases between the two germline ends. The CDR3 sequence is CASSQEPSSQETQYF. DNA for the CDR3: TGTGCCAGCAGCCAAGAACCCAGTTCCCAAGAGACCCAGTACTTC.

The V gene is TRBV19, the J gene TRBJ2-3; D may be TRBD1 (5 bases). There are 14 residues in the CDR3. The V gene's germline CDR1 is LNHDA and CDR2 SQIVND (reference sequence). The V end was cut by 10 bases, the J end by 2 bases, with 16 bases between. The CDR3 protein is CATTPQVSTDTQYF. The CDR3 DNA sequence: TGTGCCACTACTCCACAGGTTTCCACAGATACGCAGTATTTT.

At least ten counts were recorded for this clonotype. V is TRBV18 and J is TRBJ1-5, with unresolved D. V was clipped by 0 bases and J by 4 bases, with 4 bases between them. The CDR3 sequence is 13 residues long. Germline CDR1 is KGHSH and CDR2 is LQKENI. CDR3 loop: CASSPPGNQPQHF. Written as DNA, the CDR3 is TGTGCCAGCTCACCACCAGGGAATCAGCCCCAGCATTTT. Supplemented by reference TRBV18 and TRBJ1-5, the full variable domain reads NAGVMQNPRHLVRRRGQEARLRCSPMKGHSHVYWYRQLPEEGLKFMVYLQKENIIDESGMPKERFSAEFPKEGPSILRIQQVVRGDSAAYFCASSPPGNQPQHFGDGTRLSIL.

In this sample, this clonotype turned up a few times. The chain has TRBV11-1 and TRBJ1-2, with 7 bases aligning to TRBD1. This CDR3 is built from 14 residues. Germline V gene lookup returns CDR1 SGHAT and CDR2 FQDESV (reference sequence). Trimming at V came to 4 bases and at J to 4 bases, leaving 6 bases not matched to a gene. CDR3 nucleotide sequence: TGTGCCAGCAGCTCCGACAGGGAAGCCTATGGCTACACCTTC. It yields the protein CASSSDREAYGYTF.

This clonotype was found a few times. The chain joins TRBV10-3 to TRBJ2-7; D uncertain. CDR1 and CDR2 (germline): ENHRY, SYGVKD. Trimming cost V 11 bases and J 0 bases, with 14 bases left between them. There are 13 residues in the CDR3. The CDR3 sequence is CASLGLDSYEQYF. DNA for the CDR3: TGTGCCTCCTTGGGCCTGGACTCCTACGAGCAGTACTTC.

The rearrangement joins TRBV9 to TRBJ2-3, with D perhaps TRBD2 (5 bases). The CDR3 has 17 residues. The germline V gene encodes CDR1 SGDLS and CDR2 YYNGEE. Trimming removed 4 bases at V and 0 bases at J, with 18 bases between. The CDR3 coding sequence is TGTGCCAGCAGCTCTCTCCCCAGCGGAGCTAGCACAGATACGCAGTATTTT. Its protein product is CASSSLPSGASTDTQYF.

This clonotype was found many times. The chain uses TRBV6-2 or TRBV6-3 and TRBJ2-5; 11 positions agree with TRBD2. The CDR3 spans 21 residues. Germline assignment: CDR1 MNHEY and CDR2 SVGEGT. The junction had 18 bases not matched to a gene; V was cut back by 0 bases and J by 3 bases. The CDR3 here is CASSYSPSGRIVAEYKETQYF. CDR3 bases: TGTGCCAGCAGTTACTCGCCTAGCGGGAGGATCGTTGCCGAATATAAAGAGACCCAGTACTTC.

In this sample, this clonotype turned up many times. This chain joins TRBV12-3 or TRBV12-4 and TRBJ1-1; D ambiguous. CDR3 size: 16 residues. V shed 4 bases and J shed 0 bases, with 15 bases lying between them. CDR3 region: CASSSPDATMNTEAFF. Here the CDR3 DNA reads TGTGCCAGCAGTTCCCCGGACGCAACAATGAACACTGAAGCTTTCTTT.